This entry lists 24 T cell receptor beta chains sequenced from one sample in a study of OX40 agonist ivuxolimab in advanced cancers. Library preparation employed the immunoSEQ multiplex PCR assay. The table comes from immuneACCESS by way of TCRdb, which keeps in-frame sequences with V and J called. Part of the clones is missing from these tables; in studies checked, under half for an unresolved V gene and the rest for unknown reasons. The sample profile shows 100,000 to 110,000 clones; around 90% of them were found once. About 0.49% of the sample lies in the top ten. The material sequenced was CD4+ or CD8+ T cells sorted from blood, taken in a trial of the OX40 agonist ivuxolimab. Every receptor here comes from an adult with an advanced solid tumor such as melanoma, head and neck, liver or kidney cancer.

The V call is TRBV7-9, the J call TRBJ2-3; D is unresolved. The CDR3 is 13 amino acids. Per germline, CDR1 SEHNR and CDR2 FQNEAQ (reference sequence). With 0 bases removed from V and 3 bases from J, the gap between germline ends came to 4 bases. The CDR3 sequence: CASSLARTDTQYF. Written as DNA, the CDR3 is TGTGCCAGCAGCTTAGCGCGGACAGATACGCAGTATTTT.

This chain connects TRBV18 to TRBJ1-4, with D perhaps TRBD1 (6 bases). V lost 4 bases and J 7 bases, leaving 19 bases between the germline ends. The CDR3 loop spans 16 amino acids. The V gene's germline CDR1 is KGHSH and CDR2 LQKENI. The CDR3 DNA reads TGTGCCAGCTCACTTTACGGTGGGGGGCAGGCTGAAAAACTGTTTTTT. Translated: CASSLYGGGQAEKLFF.

The CDR3 loop reads CASSEVSGVGEQYF. CDR3 DNA: TGTGCCAGCAGTGAAGTTTCGGGGGTCGGCGAGCAGTACTTC. This chain connects TRBV2 to TRBJ2-7; D may be TRBD2 (6 bases). The ends were cut back, 1 base at V and 6 bases at J, with 13 bases in the middle. This CDR3 has 14 amino acids. Germline CDR1 SNHLY, CDR2 FYNNEI.

This rearrangement joins TRBV29-1 to TRBJ2-2, with D perhaps matching TRBD2 (5 bases). The V and J ends lost 0 bases and 4 bases respectively, with 15 bases between them. CDR3 length: 16 amino acids. Germline V gives CDR1 SQVTM, CDR2 ANQGSEA. The CDR3 DNA reads as TGCAGCGTTGAAGATCTGGCTTACCGGGGCACCGGGGAGCTGTTTTTT. It is translated as CSVEDLAYRGTGELFF.

This chain connects TRBV18 to TRBJ1-2; D might be TRBD1 (6 bases). V lost 2 bases and J lost 2, with 15 bases in between. The V gene's germline CDR1 is KGHSH and CDR2 LQKENI. CDR3 length equals 16 residues. The CDR3 loop reads CASSPFLSGQNYGYTF. The CDR3 region has the DNA TGTGCCAGCTCACCATTTCTTTCTGGACAGAACTATGGCTACACCTTC.

The rearrangement joins TRBV27 to TRBJ1-6; perhaps TRBD1 as D (5 bases). Germline CDR1 reads MNHEY; CDR2 reads SMNVEV (reference sequence). The germline V and J ends were trimmed by 4 bases and 7 bases, with 8 bases remaining between them. The CDR3 runs to 13 residues. CDR3 sequence (DNA): TGTGCCAGCAGTTCGCAGGGAAATTCACCCCTCCACTTT. Residues: CASSSQGNSPLHF.

The chain recombines TRBV20-1 with TRBJ2-7; D is undetermined. CDR3 size: 11 residues. Looked up from germline, CDR1 is DFQATT and CDR2 is SNEGSKA (reference sequence). V lost 6 bases to trimming and J lost 5 bases, with 11 bases between them. The CDR3 spells CSASPGDEQYF. CDR3 in DNA: TGCAGTGCCTCGCCTGGGGACGAGCAGTACTTC.

The chain uses TRBV7-2 and TRBJ2-5, with D perhaps matching TRBD1 or TRBD2 (5 bases each). The CDR3 sequence is 16 residues long. Germline values: CDR1 SGHTA, CDR2 FQGNSA. Deletions cut 1 base from V and 4 bases from J, with 16 bases between. The CDR3: CASSLGSRGGGETQYF. CDR3 bases: TGTGCCAGCAGCTTAGGAAGCCGGGGTGGGGGAGAGACCCAGTACTTC.

The genes are TRBV5-6 and TRBJ2-7, with 10 bases identical to TRBD2. Germline CDR1 and CDR2: SGHDT and YYEEEE. The CDR3 contains 16 residues. Trimming cost V 0 bases and J 2 bases; bases outside gene matches: 5. CDR3 in amino acids: CASSLAGLAGAYEQYF. CDR3 sequence (DNA): TGTGCCAGCAGCTTGGCGGGGCTAGCGGGAGCCTACGAGCAGTACTTC.

The chain links TRBV5-6 to TRBJ2-3; no clear D. CDR3 length: 13 amino acids. Germline V lookup: CDR1 SGHDT, CDR2 YYEEEE. Trimming cost V 0 bases and J 3 bases, with 5 bases left between them. The chain's CDR3 is CASSLEITDTQYF. CDR3 bases: TGTGCCAGCAGCTTGGAAATTACAGATACGCAGTATTTT.

This chain links TRBV6-6 with TRBJ1-5; no clear D. Germline V gives CDR1 MNHNY, CDR2 SVGAGI (reference sequence). V gave up 2 bases and J gave up 0 bases, with 11 bases separating them. The CDR3 is made up of 16 amino acids. The CDR3 is CASSYRLGASNQPQHF. DNA of the CDR3: TGTGCCAGCAGTTACAGATTGGGAGCTAGCAATCAGCCCCAGCATTTT.

The chain employs TRBV28 and TRBJ1-5; D may be TRBD1 (5 bases). Germline-derived CDR1 and CDR2 are MDHEN and SYDVKM. Trimming left V 6 bases short and J 2 bases short, with 11 bases between. This CDR3 has 14 residues. CDR3 region: CASSRVLGNQPQHF. In nucleotides, the CDR3 is TGTGCCAGCAGCAGGGTCTTGGGCAATCAGCCCCAGCATTTT.

The rearrangement uses TRBV5-1 and TRBJ1-4, with TRBD1 matching over 9 bases. The germline V gene encodes CDR1 SGHRS and CDR2 YFSETQ. The CDR3 totals 16 residues. V was clipped by 0 bases and J by 4 bases; unmatched bases: 4. CDR3 DNA: TGCGCCAGCAGCTTGGGGGACAGGGCTTTTAATGAAAAACTGTTTTTT. This gives the protein CASSLGDRAFNEKLFF.

The V call is TRBV5-6, the J call TRBJ2-7, with D perhaps TRBD1 or TRBD2 (5 bases each). The CDR3 contains 13 residues. Germline CDR1 is SGHDT and CDR2 is YYEEEE. The V gene lost 2 bases and the J gene lost 5 bases, with 11 bases spanning the gap. The CDR3 region is CASSFGTRDEQYF. DNA for the CDR3: TGTGCCAGCAGCTTTGGGACCCGGGACGAGCAGTACTTC.

This chain joins TRBV7-9 and TRBJ2-1, with TRBD2 matching over 7 bases. After removal of 3 bases from V and 8 bases from J, the junction contained 19 bases not matched to a gene. Germline loops: CDR1 SEHNR, CDR2 FQNEAQ (reference sequence). The CDR3 length is 18 residues. Here the CDR3 DNA reads TGTGCCAGCAGCTTCAGAATTCAGCGGGACGGAGTACAAGATGAGCAGTTCTTC. It translates to CASSFRIQRDGVQDEQFF.

This clone was counted a single time. The chain recombines TRBV29-1 with TRBJ1-3, with 9 bases that match TRBD1. J lost 4 bases, V lost 6 bases, and 4 bases had no gene match. Germline loops: CDR1 SQVTM, CDR2 ANQGSEA. This CDR3 has 13 amino acids. This CDR3 reads CSVRTGAGNTIYF. CDR3 nucleotide sequence: TGCAGCGTGCGGACAGGGGCGGGAAACACCATATATTTT.

This chain uses TRBV6-4 with TRBJ2-5; D gene unclear. The germline V gene encodes CDR1 MRHNA and CDR2 SNTAGT. This CDR3 is 11 amino acids long. Trimming stripped 6 bases from V and 2 bases from J, with 4 bases between. This CDR3 is CASRDQETQYF. For the CDR3, the DNA is TGTGCCAGCAGAGATCAAGAGACCCAGTACTTC.

V and J are TRBV28 and TRBJ2-7; 8 bases map to TRBD1. The ends lost 7 bases at V and 4 bases at J; junction bases unmatched: 12. CDR3 length: 15 residues. CDR1 is MDHEN and CDR2 is SYDVKM in the germline V gene. DNA for the CDR3: TGTGCCAGCACCTCCGGACAGGGTGGATTGTACGAGCAGTACTTC. Residues: CASTSGQGGLYEQYF.

This clone was picked up one time. The chain links TRBV5-1 to TRBJ2-7; tentatively, D is TRBD1 (6 bases). Trimming removed 0 bases at V and 6 bases at J, with 10 bases between. Looked up from germline, CDR1 is SGHRS and CDR2 is YFSETQ. The CDR3 totals 13 residues. CDR3 protein: CASSLGTGTEQYF. The CDR3 DNA is TGCGCCAGCAGCTTGGGAACAGGGACCGAGCAGTACTTC.

The chain combines TRBV6-6 with TRBJ1-5; D might be TRBD1 (5 bases). V was pared by 4 bases and J by 2 bases, with 9 bases between. There are 14 residues in the CDR3. The germline V gene encodes CDR1 MNHNY and CDR2 SVGAGI (reference sequence). CDR3 in amino acids: CASSLTEGNQPQHF. The CDR3, as DNA: TGTGCCAGCAGTTTGACAGAGGGCAATCAGCCCCAGCATTTT.

V is TRBV10-3 and J is TRBJ2-1; D unclear. V shed 5 bases and J shed 9 bases, with 20 bases lying between them. The CDR3 totals 15 residues. Germline assignment: CDR1 ENHRY and CDR2 SYGVKD. The CDR3 is CAISPLGPLNGEQFF. The CDR3 region has the DNA TGTGCCATCAGTCCTTTAGGACCCCTAAACGGTGAGCAGTTCTTC.

This clone was counted a few times. The chain recombines TRBV19 with TRBJ1-5; 8 bases align to TRBD1. Germline CDR1 reads LNHDA; CDR2 reads SQIVND (reference sequence). The CDR3 covers 13 residues. Losses at the gene ends were 8 bases for V and 3 bases for J; bases not matched to a gene: 3. For the CDR3, the DNA is TGTGCCAGTCAGGACAGGGACAATCAGCCCCAGCATTTT. It specifies CASQDRDNQPQHF.

The V and J genes are TRBV29-1 and TRBJ2-7, with 7 bases that match TRBD2. The germline gives CDR1 SQVTM, CDR2 ANQGSEA. V dropped 5 bases and J dropped 2; count of bases not matched to a gene: 0. The CDR3 loop spans 11 amino acids. The CDR3 sequence is CSVTSAYEQYF. The CDR3 DNA reads TGCAGCGTTACTAGCGCCTACGAGCAGTACTTC.

The chain recombines TRBV19 with TRBJ1-1; D is undetermined. This CDR3 region has 15 residues. Germline CDR1 and CDR2: LNHDA and SQIVND (reference sequence). V was cut by 5 bases and J by 3 bases, with 16 bases left in between. This CDR3 is CASSLAATRYTEAFF. The CDR3 nucleotides are TGTGCCAGTAGTCTGGCGGCAACTAGATACACTGAAGCTTTCTTT.